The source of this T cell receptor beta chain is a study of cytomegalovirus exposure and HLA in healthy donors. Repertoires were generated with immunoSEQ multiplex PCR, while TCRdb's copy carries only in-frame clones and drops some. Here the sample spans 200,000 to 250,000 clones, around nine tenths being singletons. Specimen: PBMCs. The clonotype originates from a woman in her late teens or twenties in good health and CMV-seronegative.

CDR3 amino acids: CASSLSRGSEEKLFF. The CDR3 region has the DNA TGCGCCAGCAGCTTATCAAGGGGCAGCGAAGAAAAACTGTTTTTT. J is TRBJ1-4 and V is TRBV5-1, with D perhaps matching TRBD1 (5 bases). The germline V and J ends were trimmed by 2 bases and 8 bases, with 16 bases remaining between them. The germline V gene has CDR1 SGHRS and CDR2 YFSETQ. CDR3 length: 15 residues.